This TCR beta chain was sequenced for a study of patients and donors after allogeneic stem cell transplantation. TCRdb processed the RT-PCR reads anew with MiXCR; each CDR3 protein has one entry. Of roughly 230,000 distinct CDR3 sequences in the sample, 13% to 15% are singletons; the top ten hold roughly 10%. The germline CDR1 and CDR2 sequences are LGHDT and YNNKEL (reference sequence). The germline V and J ends were trimmed by 4 bases and 2 bases, with 11 bases remaining between them. CDR3 length: 14 residues. The chain links TRBV3-1 to TRBJ2-5; tentative D call: TRBD1 (6 bases). Sample: blood, either unsorted or a sorted T cell fraction (not recorded which). The source of this sequence is a human donor who was either an allogeneic HSCT recipient or a stem cell or donor lymphocyte infusion donor (not recorded which). It is not recorded whose cells these are; they may come from a transplant donor. CDR3: CASSLNRVQETQYF. The CDR3 DNA is TGTGCCAGCAGCCTAAACAGGGTACAAGAGACCCAGTACTTC.